This T cell receptor (beta chain) was sequenced during a study of technical replicates of blood from four donors. CDR3 length equals 16 residues. The germline CDR1 and CDR2 sequences are SGHAT and FQNNGV. Losses at the gene ends were 6 bases for V and 2 bases for J; bases not matched to a gene: 10. Sequencing was performed with immunoSEQ multiplex PCR; in TCRdb, only in-frame clones are kept and a portion is missing. Of around 70,000 clones in the sample, approximately 93% are singletons; the top ten hold 0.2% to 0.3%. Sample: T cells isolated from PBMCs. The chain has TRBV11-2 and TRBJ2-3, with 8 bases fitting TRBD2. The origin of this receptor is a human donor in good health. CDR3 nucleotides: TGTGCCAGCAGGGGGGTAGAGCGGGGGCTCACAGATACGCAGTATTTT. Residues: CASRGVERGLTDTQYF. Drawing the rest from reference TRBV11-2 and TRBJ2-3, the complete variable domain is EAGVAQSPRYKIIEKRQSVAFWCNPISGHATLYWYQQILGQGPKLLIQFQNNGVVDDSQLPKDRFSAERLKGVDSTLKIQPAKLEDSAVYLCASRGVERGLTDTQYFGPGTRLTVL.